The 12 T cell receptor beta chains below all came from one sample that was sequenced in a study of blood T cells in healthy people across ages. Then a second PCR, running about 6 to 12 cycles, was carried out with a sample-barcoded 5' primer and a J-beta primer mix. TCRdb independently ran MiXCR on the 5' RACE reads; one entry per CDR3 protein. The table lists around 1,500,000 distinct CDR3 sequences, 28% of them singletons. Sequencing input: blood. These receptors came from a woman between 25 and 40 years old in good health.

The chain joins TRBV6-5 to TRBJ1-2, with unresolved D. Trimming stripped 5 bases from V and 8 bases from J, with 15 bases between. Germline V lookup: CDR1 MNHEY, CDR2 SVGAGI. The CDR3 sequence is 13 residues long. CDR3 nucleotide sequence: TGTGCCAGCAGTCGGGAGCGGGCGTTAGGCTACACCTTC. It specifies CASSRERALGYTF.

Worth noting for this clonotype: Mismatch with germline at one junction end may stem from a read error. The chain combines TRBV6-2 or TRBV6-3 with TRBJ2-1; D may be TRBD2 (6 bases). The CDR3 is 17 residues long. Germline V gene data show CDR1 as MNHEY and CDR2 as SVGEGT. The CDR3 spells CAGRPALSGRSYNEQFF. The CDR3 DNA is TGTGCCGGCAGGCCTGCCCTTAGCGGCCGGTCCTACAATGAGCAGTTCTTC.

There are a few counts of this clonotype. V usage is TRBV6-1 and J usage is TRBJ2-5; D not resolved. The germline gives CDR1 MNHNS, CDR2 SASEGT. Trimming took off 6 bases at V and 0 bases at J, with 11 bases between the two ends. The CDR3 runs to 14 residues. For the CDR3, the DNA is TGTGCCAGCAGGGCTCGGAAGTACCAAGAGACCCAGTACTTC. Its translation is CASRARKYQETQYF.

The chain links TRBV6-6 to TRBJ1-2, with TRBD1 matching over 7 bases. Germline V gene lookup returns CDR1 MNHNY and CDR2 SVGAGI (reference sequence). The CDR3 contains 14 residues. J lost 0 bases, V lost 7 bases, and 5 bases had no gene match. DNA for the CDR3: TGTGCCAGCATTAAAGGGACAGCTAACTATGGCTACACCTTC. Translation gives CASIKGTANYGYTF.

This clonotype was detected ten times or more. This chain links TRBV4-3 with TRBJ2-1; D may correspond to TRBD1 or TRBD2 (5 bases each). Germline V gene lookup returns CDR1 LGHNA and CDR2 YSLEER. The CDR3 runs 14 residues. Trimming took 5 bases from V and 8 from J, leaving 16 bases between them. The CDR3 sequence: CASSRGPRRDEQFF. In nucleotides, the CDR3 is TGCGCCAGCAGCAGGGGCCCTCGGCGGGATGAGCAGTTCTTC.

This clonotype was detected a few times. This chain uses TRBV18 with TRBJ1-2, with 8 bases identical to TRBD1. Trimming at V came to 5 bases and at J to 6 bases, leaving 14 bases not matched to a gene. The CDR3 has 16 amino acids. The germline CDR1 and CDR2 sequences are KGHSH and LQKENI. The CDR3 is CASSESAQGATDGYTF. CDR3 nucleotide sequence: TGTGCCAGCTCAGAATCGGCCCAGGGGGCAACGGATGGCTACACCTTC.

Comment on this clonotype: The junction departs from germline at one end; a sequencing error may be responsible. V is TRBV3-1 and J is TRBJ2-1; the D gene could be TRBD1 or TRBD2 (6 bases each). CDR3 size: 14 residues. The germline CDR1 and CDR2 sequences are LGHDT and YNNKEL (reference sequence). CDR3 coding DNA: TGTGCCAACAGCAGGAGGGGGGCACACAATGAGCAGTTCTTC. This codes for CANSRRGAHNEQFF.

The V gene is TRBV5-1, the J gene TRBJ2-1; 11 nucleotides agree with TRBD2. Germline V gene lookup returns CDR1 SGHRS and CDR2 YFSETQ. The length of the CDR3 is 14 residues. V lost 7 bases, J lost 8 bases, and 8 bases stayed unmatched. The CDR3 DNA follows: TGCGCCAGCGGAACTAGCGGGAGTCCCCATGAGCAGTTCTTC. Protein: CASGTSGSPHEQFF.

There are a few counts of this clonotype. CDR3: CASNPDTDTQYF. In DNA form, the CDR3 reads TGCGCCAGCAACCCGGACACAGATACGCAGTATTTT. The chain couples TRBV5-1 to TRBJ2-3, with D uncertain. Germline CDR1 reads SGHRS; CDR2 reads YFSETQ. V gave up 6 bases and J gave up 2 bases, with 7 bases separating them. This CDR3 region has 12 residues.

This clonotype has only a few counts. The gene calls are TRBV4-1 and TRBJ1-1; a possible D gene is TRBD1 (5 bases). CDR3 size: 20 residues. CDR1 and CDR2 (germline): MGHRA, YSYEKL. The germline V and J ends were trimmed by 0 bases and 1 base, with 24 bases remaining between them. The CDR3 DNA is TGCGCCAGCAGCCAAGATACCGGACAAGGTTTTTCCGCGACGAACACTGAAGCTTTCTTT. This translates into CASSQDTGQGFSATNTEAFF.

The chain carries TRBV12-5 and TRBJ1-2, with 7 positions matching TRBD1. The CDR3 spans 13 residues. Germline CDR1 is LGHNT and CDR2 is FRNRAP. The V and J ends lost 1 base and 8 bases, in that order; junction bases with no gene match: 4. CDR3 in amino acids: CASGLGQGLGYTF. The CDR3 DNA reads TGTGCTAGTGGTTTGGGACAGGGCCTGGGCTACACCTTC.

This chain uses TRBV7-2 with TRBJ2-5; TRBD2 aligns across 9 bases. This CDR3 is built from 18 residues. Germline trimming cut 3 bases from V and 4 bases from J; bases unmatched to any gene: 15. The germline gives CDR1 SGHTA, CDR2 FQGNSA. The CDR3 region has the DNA TGTGCCAGCAGCTTTCGGTCCCGGCGCGGGAGGGCCGGAGAGACCCAGTACTTC. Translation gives CASSFRSRRGRAGETQYF.